This record concerns one TCR beta chain sequence. This entry belongs to a study of blood T cell repertoires in COVID-19. Whole-study context: PBMCs, B-cell-depleted T cells, or T cells provided the cDNA or gDNA that made up the material.

CDR3 length: 14 residues. The V gene's germline CDR1 is MNHNY and CDR2 SVGAGI (reference sequence). The V and J ends lost 6 bases and 3 bases respectively, with 14 bases between them. In the original processing: Reference gene primer amplification yielded estimated nucleated cell counts. Some clones are missing from TCRdb's copy, which holds only in-frame ones; the method was immunoSEQ multiplex PCR. The DNA gave D and trimming, while V, J and clone size come from that table. This table has a few hundred thousand clones, more than 75% appearing once. The chain carries TRBV6-6 and TRBJ1-1; a weak D match, TRBD1 (5 bases). This receptor was obtained from a woman aged 50 to 65 who had recovered from COVID-19. The source material was peripheral blood. In DNA form, the CDR3 reads TGTGCCAGCAGGATTACCAGGGAGGACACTGAAGCTTTCTTT. It is translated as CASRITREDTEAFF.